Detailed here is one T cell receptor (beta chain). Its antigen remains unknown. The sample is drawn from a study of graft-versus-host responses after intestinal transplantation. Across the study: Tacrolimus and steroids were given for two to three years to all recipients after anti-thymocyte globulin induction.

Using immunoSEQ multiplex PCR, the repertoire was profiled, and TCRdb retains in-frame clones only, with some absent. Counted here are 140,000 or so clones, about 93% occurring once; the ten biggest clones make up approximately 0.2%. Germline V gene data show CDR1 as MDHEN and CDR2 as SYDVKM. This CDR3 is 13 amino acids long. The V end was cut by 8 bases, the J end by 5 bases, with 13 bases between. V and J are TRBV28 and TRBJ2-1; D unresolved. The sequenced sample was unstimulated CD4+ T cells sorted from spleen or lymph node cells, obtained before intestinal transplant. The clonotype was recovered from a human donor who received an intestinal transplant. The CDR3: CASLQLAHNEQFF. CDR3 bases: TGTGCCAGCCTACAGCTGGCCCACAATGAGCAGTTCTTC.